The T cell receptor beta chain described here comes from a study of blood T cell repertoires in COVID-19. On the study more broadly: From T cells, B-cell-depleted T cells, or PBMCs came the material, which was cDNA or gDNA.

Profiled with immunoSEQ multiplex PCR; TCRdb holds only in-frame clones, not every one. The data contain approximately 59,000 clones, roughly three quarters of them singletons. The germline CDR1 and CDR2 sequences are SGHRS and YFSETQ. The CDR3 covers 12 residues. Trimming stripped 5 bases from V and 6 bases from J, with 11 bases between. The V call is TRBV5-1, the J call TRBJ1-1; D is possibly TRBD1 (5 bases). Sequencing was performed on peripheral blood. This receptor was obtained from an elderly man with acute or convalescent COVID-19. CDR3 nucleotide sequence: TGCGCCAGCAGTCAGGGCTCCGCTGAAGCTTTCTTT. Its protein is CASSQGSAEAFF.